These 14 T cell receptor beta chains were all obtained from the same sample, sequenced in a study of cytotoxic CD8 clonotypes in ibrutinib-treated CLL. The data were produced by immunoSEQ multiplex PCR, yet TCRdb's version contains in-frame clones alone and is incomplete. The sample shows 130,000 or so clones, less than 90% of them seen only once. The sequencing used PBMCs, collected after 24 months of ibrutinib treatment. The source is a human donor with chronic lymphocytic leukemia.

CDR3 bases: TGTGCCAGCAGTTCCCAGCTAAGGGCGACAAATGAAAAACTGTTTTTT. Translation: CASSSQLRATNEKLFF. The gene calls are TRBV27 and TRBJ1-4; D not certain. CDR1 is MNHEY, CDR2 SMNVEV, per germline (reference sequence). V was trimmed by 4 bases and J by 5 bases, leaving 17 bases between them. The CDR3 has 16 amino acids.

The CDR3 nucleotides are TGTGCCAGCAGTCTTCCGGGGCCAGGGGAGCTGTTTTTT. This codes for CASSLPGPGELFF. The genes are TRBV28 and TRBJ2-2; D possibly matches TRBD1 or TRBD2 (5 bases each). V was cut by 5 bases and J by 8 bases, with 12 bases left in between. Germline V lookup: CDR1 MDHEN, CDR2 SYDVKM. The CDR3 sequence is 13 residues long.

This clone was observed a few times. The CDR3 DNA follows: TGTGCCATTAGGGAGACAGGGGGCGTCAATTCACCCCTCCACTTT. It yields the protein CAIRETGGVNSPLHF. The chain uses TRBV6-6 and TRBJ1-6; 10 bases map to TRBD1. V lost 10 bases, J lost 7 bases, and 10 bases stayed unmatched. The CDR3 consists of 15 residues. In germline, CDR1 is MNHNY, CDR2 SVGAGI (reference sequence).

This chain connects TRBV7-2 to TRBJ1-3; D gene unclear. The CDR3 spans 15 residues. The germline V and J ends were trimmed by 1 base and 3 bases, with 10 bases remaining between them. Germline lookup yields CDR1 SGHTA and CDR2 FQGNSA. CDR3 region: CASSLERGIGNTIYF. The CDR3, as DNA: TGTGCCAGCAGCTTAGAGCGAGGGATTGGAAACACCATATATTTT. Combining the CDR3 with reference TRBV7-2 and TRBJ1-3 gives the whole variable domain GAGVSQSPSNKVTEKGKDVELRCDPISGHTALYWYRQSLGQGLEFLIYFQGNSAPDKSGLPSDRFSAERTGGSVSTLTIQRTQQEDSAVYLCASSLERGIGNTIYFGEGSWLTVV.

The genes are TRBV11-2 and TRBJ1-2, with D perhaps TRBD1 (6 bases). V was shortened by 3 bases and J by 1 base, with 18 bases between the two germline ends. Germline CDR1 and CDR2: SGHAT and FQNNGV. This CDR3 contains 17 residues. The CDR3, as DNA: TGTGCCAGCAGCTTGGGGTCTCACAGGGCCAATAACTATGGCTACACCTTC. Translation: CASSLGSHRANNYGYTF.

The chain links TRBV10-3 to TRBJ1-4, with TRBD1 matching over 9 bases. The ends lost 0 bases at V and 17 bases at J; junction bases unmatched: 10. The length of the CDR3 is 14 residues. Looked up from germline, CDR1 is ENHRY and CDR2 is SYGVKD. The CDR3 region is CAISESGQGANPFF. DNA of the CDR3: TGTGCCATCAGTGAGTCGGGACAGGGTGCGAACCCCTTTTTT.

CDR3 loop: CASRGPDTQYF. In nucleotides, the CDR3 is TGTGCCAGTAGAGGTCCCGATACGCAGTATTTT. The chain carries TRBV19 and TRBJ2-3; D is unresolved. The CDR3 runs to 11 residues. Germline-derived CDR1 and CDR2 are LNHDA and SQIVND (reference sequence). The V end lost 6 bases, the J end lost 6 bases, and 7 bases lay between the germline ends.

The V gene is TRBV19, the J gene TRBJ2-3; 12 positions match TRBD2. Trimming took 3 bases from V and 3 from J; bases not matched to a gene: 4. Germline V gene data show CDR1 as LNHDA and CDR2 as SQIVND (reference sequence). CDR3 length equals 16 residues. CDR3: CASSIRTSGTTDTQYF. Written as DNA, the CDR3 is TGTGCCAGTAGTATTCGGACTAGCGGGACGACAGATACGCAGTATTTT.

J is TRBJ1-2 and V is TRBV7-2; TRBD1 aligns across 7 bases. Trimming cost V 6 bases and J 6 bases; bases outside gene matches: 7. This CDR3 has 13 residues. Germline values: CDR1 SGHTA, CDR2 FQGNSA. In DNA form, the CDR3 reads TGTGCCAGCAGTTTTACAGGGGATCATGGCTACACCTTC. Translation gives CASSFTGDHGYTF.

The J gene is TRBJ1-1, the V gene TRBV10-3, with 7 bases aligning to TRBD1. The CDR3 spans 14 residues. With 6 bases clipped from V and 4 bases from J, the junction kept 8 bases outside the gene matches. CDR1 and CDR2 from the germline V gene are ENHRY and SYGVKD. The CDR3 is CAIRGQAGTTEAFF. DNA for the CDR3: TGTGCCATCAGAGGACAGGCCGGGACCACTGAAGCTTTCTTT.

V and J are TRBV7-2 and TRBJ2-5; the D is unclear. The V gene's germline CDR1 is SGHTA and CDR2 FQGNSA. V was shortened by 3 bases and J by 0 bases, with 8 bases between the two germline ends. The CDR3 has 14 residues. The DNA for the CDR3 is TGTGCCAGCAGCTTGCGCAGCTACCAAGAGACCCAGTACTTC. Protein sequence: CASSLRSYQETQYF.

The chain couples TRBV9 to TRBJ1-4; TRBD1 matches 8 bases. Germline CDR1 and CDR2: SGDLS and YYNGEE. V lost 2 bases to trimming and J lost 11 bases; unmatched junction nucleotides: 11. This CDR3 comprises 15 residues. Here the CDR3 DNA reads TGTGCCAGCAGCGTCGAACGGACAGGGCCCGGGAAACTGTTTTTT. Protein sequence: CASSVERTGPGKLFF.

The CDR3 here is CASSSSGARSEQYF. CDR3 nucleotides: TGTGCCAGCAGTTCCTCGGGGGCCCGATCCGAGCAGTACTTC. This rearrangement joins TRBV27 to TRBJ2-7; D possibly matches TRBD1 or TRBD2 (6 bases each). The germline CDR1 and CDR2 sequences are MNHEY and SMNVEV (reference sequence). CDR3 length: 14 residues. Trimming cost V 4 bases and J 6 bases, with 16 bases left between them.

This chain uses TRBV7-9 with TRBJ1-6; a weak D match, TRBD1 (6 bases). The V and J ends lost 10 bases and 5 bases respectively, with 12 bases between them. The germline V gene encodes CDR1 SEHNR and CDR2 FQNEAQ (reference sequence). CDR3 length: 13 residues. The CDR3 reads CATGGKDNSPLHF. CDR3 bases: TGTGCCACGGGGGGCAAGGATAATTCACCCCTCCACTTT.